This TCR beta chain emerged from a study of shared T cell receptors in the human thymus. Generated by immunoSEQ multiplex PCR, the TCRdb table keeps only in-frame clones and is missing some. The sample lists 700,000 or so clones, approximately 85% seen once, with more than 0.008% in the top ten. CDR3 length: 15 amino acids. J lost 9 bases, V lost 0 bases, and 9 bases had no gene match. Per germline, CDR1 MNHEY and CDR2 SMNVEV (reference sequence). This same sample was also taken into another study, of human thymus T cells. From that report: Infants, healthy and Finnish, who were having corrective surgery for congenital heart defects served as donors.

The TCR originated in a girl less than two years old with a congenital heart defect. The sample consisted of thymocytes. V gene TRBV27 combines with J gene TRBJ2-5; 8 nucleotides agree with TRBD2. The CDR3 is CASSLSGSGVVAQYF. Written as DNA, the CDR3 is TGTGCCAGCAGTTTATCCGGTAGCGGGGTGGTGGCCCAGTACTTC.